What follows are 19 T cell receptor beta chains derived from one specimen sequenced in a study of molecular identifiers for immune sequencing clone quantification. TCRdb called the PCR reads again in MiXCR, with one record for every CDR3 protein. The sample carries 9,500 to 15,000 distinct CDR3 sequences, 15% to 20% recorded once. The sequenced material came from naive CD8+ T cells from blood, with Jurkat cell RNA spiked in. As to subset: FACS-sorted CD8+CD4-CCR7+CD45RA+ naive T cells. The receptors originated from a human donor in good health. Some libraries in this study had Jurkat cell RNA spiked in.

This clonotype was counted many times. V usage is TRBV29-1 and J usage is TRBJ1-1; the D is unclear. V lost 6 bases to trimming and J lost 4 bases, with 6 bases between them. From germline, CDR1 is SQVTM and CDR2 ANQGSEA. CDR3 length: 10 residues. DNA for the CDR3: TGCAGCGTAGAGTTCACTGAAGCTTTCTTT. It is translated as CSVEFTEAFF.

The chain recombines TRBV19 with TRBJ2-1; 10 bases map to TRBD2. The CDR3 covers 15 residues. The germline CDR1 and CDR2 sequences are LNHDA and SQIVND (reference sequence). The trim removed 6 bases at V and 3 bases at J, leaving 5 bases unmatched. The CDR3 reads CASSWTSGNYNEQFF. For the CDR3, the DNA is TGTGCCAGTAGCTGGACTAGCGGAAACTACAATGAGCAGTTCTTC.

This clonotype was seen ten or more times. The chain carries TRBV9 and TRBJ2-7, with 7 bases fitting TRBD1. V dropped 4 bases and J dropped 3; count of bases not matched to a gene: 7. Germline lookup yields CDR1 SGDLS and CDR2 YYNGEE. CDR3 length: 14 residues. The CDR3 nucleotides are TGTGCCAGCAGCCCGAGGGGGCTCGACTACGAGCAGTACTTC. Residues: CASSPRGLDYEQYF.

Details on this clonotype: A clone one base away is much larger, so this may be a read error. Here the CDR3 reads CACSDGLNTGELFF. The CDR3 DNA reads as TGTGCCTGCTCAGACGGATTGAACACCGGGGAGCTGTTTTTT. The chain uses TRBV18 and TRBJ2-2; D gene uncertain. The CDR3 length is 14 residues. The germline CDR1 and CDR2 sequences are KGHSH and LQKENI.

By frequency in the sample, this clonotype is medium-sized. V usage is TRBV15 and J usage is TRBJ1-3; D call uncertain. The ends were cut back, 0 bases at V and 4 bases at J, with 4 bases in the middle. The CDR3 contains 13 residues. The germline CDR1 and CDR2 sequences are LNHNV and YYDKDF (reference sequence). CDR3: CATSREEGNTIYF. The DNA for the CDR3 is TGTGCCACCAGCAGAGAAGAGGGAAACACCATATATTTT.

This clonotype has at least ten counts. V and J are TRBV9 and TRBJ2-1; D remains ambiguous. Trimming stripped 0 bases from V and 0 bases from J, with 7 bases between. This CDR3 region has 15 residues. The germline V gene encodes CDR1 SGDLS and CDR2 YYNGEE. CDR3 DNA: TGTGCCAGCAGCGTAGGCGATATCTCCTACAATGAGCAGTTCTTC. It specifies CASSVGDISYNEQFF.

This clonotype was observed a handful of times. A clone one base away is much larger, so this may be a read error. The rearrangement joins TRBV11-2 to TRBJ2-1; possible D gene TRBD2, 5 bases. The germline V gene encodes CDR1 SGHAT and CDR2 FQNNGV. This CDR3 region has 19 residues. Deletions cut 0 bases from V and 2 bases from J, with 20 bases between. The CDR3, as DNA: TGTGCCAGCAGCTTAGACACGGAGGTGAGCGCTTCTACCTACAATGAGCAGTTCTTC. It specifies CASSLDTEVSASTYNEQFF. Full variable domain (missing parts from reference TRBV11-2 and TRBJ2-1): EAGVAQSPRYKIIEKRQSVAFWCNPISGHATLYWYQQILGQGPKLLIQFQNNGVVDDSQLPKDRFSAERLKGVDSTLKIQPAKLEDSAVYLCASSLDTEVSASTYNEQFFGPGTRLTVL.

By sample share, this clonotype is medium-sized (0.01 to 0.1%). This sequence joins TRBV20-1 and TRBJ2-7; possibly TRBD1 for D (6 bases). The CDR3 runs to 16 residues. Trimming removed 3 bases at V and 0 bases at J, with 18 bases between. Germline-derived CDR1 and CDR2 are DFQATT and SNEGSKA (reference sequence). Here the CDR3 reads CSASLNRAEDSYEQYF. Written as DNA, the CDR3 is TGCAGTGCTAGCCTAAACAGGGCCGAAGACTCCTACGAGCAGTACTTC.

This clonotype is medium-sized by share. J is TRBJ2-7 and V is TRBV5-5; possibly TRBD1 for D (5 bases). This CDR3 is 14 amino acids long. Trimming shortened V by 4 bases and J by 2 bases, and 13 bases separated the two germline ends. From germline, CDR1 is SGHKS and CDR2 YYEKEE (reference sequence). The CDR3 coding sequence is TGTGCCAGCAGCCCGGGTGCAGGGACCTACGAGCAGTACTTC. Translated: CASSPGAGTYEQYF. The full variable domain, in which reference TRBV5-5 and TRBJ2-7 provide the parts outside the CDR3, is DAGVTQSPTHLIKTRGQQVTLRCSPISGHKSVSWYQQVLGQGPQFIFQYYEKEERGRGNFPDRFSARQFPNYSSELNVNALLLGDSALYLCASSPGAGTYEQYFGPGTRLTVT.

This clonotype was found a few times. The chain carries TRBV29-1 and TRBJ2-5, with TRBD1 matching 11 bases. The CDR3 covers 14 residues. Germline V CDR1 and CDR2: SQVTM, ANQGSEA. The ends lost 6 bases at V and 0 bases at J; junction bases unmatched: 3. DNA of the CDR3: TGCAGCGTCCGGGACAGGGGGAACCAAGAGACCCAGTACTTC. Amino acids: CSVRDRGNQETQYF.

This chain uses TRBV10-2 with TRBJ2-7; the D gene is possibly TRBD2 (6 bases). V lost 11 bases to trimming and J lost 5 bases, with 10 bases between them. This CDR3 is built from 10 residues. The germline V gene encodes CDR1 WSHSY and CDR2 SAAADI. The CDR3 region is CASSGDEQYF. CDR3 nucleotide sequence: TGCGCCTCCTCGGGGGACGAGCAGTACTTC.

By sample fraction, this clonotype is medium-sized. V is TRBV27 and J is TRBJ1-5; the D gene is possibly TRBD1 (5 bases). Germline V gene data show CDR1 as MNHEY and CDR2 as SMNVEV (reference sequence). This CDR3 spans 16 amino acids. With 2 bases removed from V and 0 bases from J, the gap between germline ends came to 11 bases. As DNA, the CDR3 is TGTGCCAGCAGTTTAAAGGGACCCCTTAGCAATCAGCCCCAGCATTTT. Encoded protein: CASSLKGPLSNQPQHF.

This clonotype was counted a few times. DNA of the CDR3: TGCAGTGCTAGACTCGCTAGCGGGGGACCCACAGATACGCAGTATTTT. It specifies CSARLASGGPTDTQYF. The chain combines TRBV20-1 with TRBJ2-3; 10 bases map to TRBD2. The CDR3 covers 16 residues. J lost 2 bases, V lost 2 bases, and 7 bases had no gene match. Germline CDR1 and CDR2: DFQATT and SNEGSKA (reference sequence).

The table lists this clonotype with a count of one. The conserved closing phenylalanine or tryptophan is absent in this CDR3, likely reflecting a read error. V and J are TRBV6-6 and TRBJ2-7, with D tentatively TRBD2 (6 bases). Germline CDR1 MNHNY, CDR2 SVGAGI (reference sequence). Trimming took 7 bases from V and 6 from J, leaving 19 bases between them. The CDR3 spans 14 residues. CDR3 loop: CASTEGHGRGEQYI. The DNA of the CDR3 is TGTGCCAGCACGGAAGGGCACGGGCGGGGCGAGCAGTACATC.

On this clonotype itself: This may be a read error: a much more frequent sequence differs by one nucleotide. The chain recombines TRBV29-1 with TRBJ2-5; a weak D match, TRBD2 (5 bases). The CDR3 length is 13 residues. Germline V CDR1 and CDR2: SQVTM, ANQGSEA. The CDR3 DNA reads as TGCGGCGTTGAAATGAGGGTTACGGAGACCCAGTACTTC. Its translation is CGVEMRVTETQYF.

In this sample, this clonotype turned up a few times. A read error is possible here, since a much larger clone lies one base away. The CDR3 bases are TGTGCCAGTAGTGGCGGACCCTATAGCAATCAGCCCCTGCATTTT. Protein: CASSGGPYSNQPLHF. The chain uses TRBV19 and TRBJ1-5; no clear D. The CDR3 contains 15 residues. The germline V gene encodes CDR1 LNHDA and CDR2 SQIVND (reference sequence).

Points on this clonotype: It may be a read error: a sequence one base away is much more abundant. The CDR3: CASSLGGGGWEAQYF. CDR3 in DNA: TGTGCCAGCAGCTTAGGGGGGGGAGGTTGGGAGGCCCAGTACTTC. The chain has TRBV7-8 and TRBJ2-5, with TRBD2 matching 7 bases. There are 15 residues in the CDR3. Germline trimming cut 1 base from V and 9 bases from J; bases unmatched to any gene: 11. From germline, CDR1 is SGHVS and CDR2 FQNEAQ.

The rearrangement joins TRBV5-1 to TRBJ2-1; tentatively, D is TRBD2 (6 bases). The CDR3 spans 16 residues. V lost 2 bases to trimming and J lost 0 bases, with 12 bases between them. CDR1 is SGHRS, CDR2 YFSETQ, per germline. CDR3 amino acids: CASSLGLATSYNEQFF. DNA for the CDR3: TGCGCCAGCAGCTTAGGGCTAGCGACCTCCTACAATGAGCAGTTCTTC.

This clonotype is labeled as medium-sized. The V call is TRBV10-2, the J call TRBJ2-3; 10 bases match TRBD2. CDR3 length: 14 residues. Germline trimming cut 2 bases from V and 5 bases from J; bases unmatched to any gene: 1. CDR1 is WSHSY and CDR2 is SAAADI in the germline V gene. Written as DNA, the CDR3 is TGCGCCAGCAGTGAGGTAGCGGGAGGAGATACGCAGTATTTT. It encodes CASSEVAGGDTQYF.